The source of this TCR beta chain is a study of T cells in Graves' hyperthyroidism and ophthalmopathy. Study findings and constraints: Blood shared most expanded thyroid clonotypes above 0.001. The model predicted ophthalmopathy a median around six months before onset.

The CDR3 runs 14 residues. Per germline, CDR1 KGHDR and CDR2 SFDVKD. J gave up 2 bases and V 10 bases, and 3 bases lay outside the gene matches. This clonotype was observed a handful of times. Its antigen is not known. RNA transcripts served as the template for amplifying TCR beta CDR3 regions. First-round RT-PCR of the TCR CDR3 relied on the HTBI primer set. TCRdb re-analysed the multiplex PCR reads in MiXCR, keeping a single row per CDR3 protein. The sample includes some 370,000 distinct CDR3 sequences, roughly 15% of them seen just once. Newly diagnosed hyperthyroidism, duration under 2 months, in patients aged 18 to 65.

Sequencing was performed on blood. The clonotype was recovered from a woman aged 25 to 45 with Graves' hyperthyroidism that later progressed to Graves' ophthalmopathy. This chain joins TRBV24-1 and TRBJ2-3; 12 nucleotides agree with TRBD2. CDR3 sequence: CATRTSGDTDTQYF. The CDR3 nucleotides are TGTGCCACGAGGACTAGCGGGGACACAGATACGCAGTATTTT.